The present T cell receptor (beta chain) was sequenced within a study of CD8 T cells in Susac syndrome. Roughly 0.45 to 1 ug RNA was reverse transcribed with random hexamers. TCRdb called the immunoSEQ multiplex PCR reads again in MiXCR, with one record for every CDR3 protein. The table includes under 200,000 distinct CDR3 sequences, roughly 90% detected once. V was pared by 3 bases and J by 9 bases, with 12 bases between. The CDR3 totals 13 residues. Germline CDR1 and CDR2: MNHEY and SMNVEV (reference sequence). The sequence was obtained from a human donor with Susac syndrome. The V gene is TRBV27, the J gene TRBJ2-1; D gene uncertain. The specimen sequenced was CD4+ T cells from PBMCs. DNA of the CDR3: TGTGCCAGCAGTTTGCCTTCGCAGCTTGAGCAGTTCTTC. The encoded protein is CASSLPSQLEQFF.